Below are 24 T cell receptor beta chains sequenced from a single sample in a study of blood T cell repertoires in COVID-19. Data came from immunoSEQ multiplex PCR; TCRdb stores just in-frame clones and leaves some out. Among 200,000 to 300,000 clones listed, 83% were seen once. The material sequenced was PBMCs or T cells enriched from blood (not recorded which). The source is a woman between 40 and 55 years old who had been exposed to COVID-19.

This clone was detected many times. The rearrangement links TRBV7-9 to TRBJ2-1; 7 bases agree with TRBD1. Trimming at V came to 1 base and at J to 8 bases, leaving 5 bases not matched to a gene. The CDR3 length is 14 residues. CDR1 and CDR2 from the germline V gene are SEHNR and FQNEAQ (reference sequence). CDR3 DNA: TGTGCCAGCAGCTTAGTTACAGGGGACCATGAGCAGTTCTTC. Amino acids: CASSLVTGDHEQFF. Looking up the rest from reference TRBV7-9 and TRBJ2-1 gives the full variable domain: DTGVSQNPRHKITKRGQNVTFRCDPISEHNRLYWYRQTLGQGPEFLTYFQNEAQLEKSRLLSDRFSAERPKGSFSTLEIQRTEQGDSAMYLCASSLVTGDHEQFFGPGTRLTVL.

The chain combines TRBV19 with TRBJ1-4, with a tentative D call TRBD1 (6 bases). From germline, CDR1 is LNHDA and CDR2 SQIVND (reference sequence). V was shortened by 5 bases and J by 5 bases, with 15 bases between the two germline ends. The CDR3 has 15 amino acids. The CDR3: CASSDRPGVNEKLFF. In nucleotides, the CDR3 is TGTGCCAGTAGTGATCGGCCAGGGGTGAATGAAAAACTGTTTTTT.

The V call is TRBV2, the J call TRBJ1-1; unclear D gene. CDR3 length: 11 residues. The V end was cut by 7 bases, the J end by 1 base, with 4 bases between. Looked up from germline, CDR1 is SNHLY and CDR2 is FYNNEI. CDR3 sequence reads: CASKQNTEAFF. In nucleotides, the CDR3 is TGTGCCAGCAAACAGAACACTGAAGCTTTCTTT.

The chain employs TRBV28 and TRBJ1-1; D unclear. CDR3 length: 14 residues. The germline gives CDR1 MDHEN, CDR2 SYDVKM. Deletions cut 4 bases from V and 4 bases from J, with 13 bases between. As DNA, the CDR3 is TGTGCCAGCAGTTCCCATTCAGGTCCCACTGAAGCTTTCTTT. Amino acid sequence: CASSSHSGPTEAFF.

The V and J genes are TRBV6-1 and TRBJ1-1, with unresolved D. This CDR3 has 13 amino acids. The germline CDR1 and CDR2 sequences are MNHNS and SASEGT. V was pared by 0 bases and J by 8 bases, with 10 bases between. The CDR3 sequence is CASSEARRSEAFF. Written as DNA, the CDR3 is TGTGCCAGCAGTGAAGCGAGGAGGTCCGAAGCTTTCTTT.

This chain's CDR3 is CASSATTGYYEQYF. The CDR3 DNA reads as TGTGCCAGCAGTGCAACAACAGGGTACTACGAGCAGTACTTC. The genes are TRBV27 and TRBJ2-7; D might be TRBD1 (6 bases). The V end was cut by 5 bases, the J end by 3 bases, with 14 bases between. The CDR3 contains 14 residues. CDR1 and CDR2 (germline): MNHEY, SMNVEV (reference sequence).

The V gene is TRBV7-6, the J gene TRBJ1-4, with 10 bases aligning to TRBD1. The CDR3 is 14 residues long. CDR1 and CDR2 (germline): SGHVS, FNYEAQ. The trim removed 6 bases at V and 7 bases at J, leaving 5 bases unmatched. CDR3 DNA sequence: TGTGCCAGCAGTTGGGACAGGGGAGGTGAAAAACTGTTTTTT. It encodes CASSWDRGGEKLFF.

V usage is TRBV4-3 and J usage is TRBJ2-1; no reliable D call. Trimming took 8 bases from V and 1 from J, leaving 12 bases between them. Looked up from germline, CDR1 is LGHNA and CDR2 is YSLEER. CDR3 length equals 14 residues. This CDR3 is CASRISLSYNEQFF. CDR3 bases: TGCGCCAGCCGGATTAGCCTGTCCTACAATGAGCAGTTCTTC.

V gene TRBV5-1 combines with J gene TRBJ2-2, with 7 bases that match TRBD1. This CDR3 is 16 amino acids long. Germline V gene sequence: CDR1 SGHRS, CDR2 YFSETQ. With V trimmed by 2 bases and J by 0 bases, 4 bases remained unmatched. CDR3 DNA: TGCGCCAGCAGCTTACAGGGGCGAGCGAACACCGGGGAGCTGTTTTTT. Amino acid sequence: CASSLQGRANTGELFF. The full variable domain, its missing parts supplied by reference TRBV5-1 and TRBJ2-2, is KAGVTQTPRYLIKTRGQQVTLSCSPISGHRSVSWYQQTPGQGLQFLFEYFSETQRNKGNFPGRFSGRQFSNSRSEMNVSTLELGDSALYLCASSLQGRANTGELFFGEGSRLTVL.

This sequence joins TRBV19 and TRBJ1-5, with D possibly being TRBD1 (5 bases). CDR1 LNHDA and CDR2 SQIVND come from the germline V gene (reference sequence). The CDR3 length is 17 residues. V dropped 7 bases and J dropped 0 bases, with 19 bases sitting between them. CDR3 nucleotide sequence: TGTGCCAGTACCCCTATAAAGGGGCAGAATAGCAATCAGCCCCAGCATTTT. Its protein product is CASTPIKGQNSNQPQHF.

Remarks on this clone: One end of the junction fails to match germline, which may point to a read error. V usage is TRBV7-7 and J usage is TRBJ2-2; 10 positions match TRBD1. Germline CDR1 is SSHAT and CDR2 is FNYEAQ (reference sequence). The CDR3 consists of 15 residues. The CDR3 coding sequence is TGTGCTAGCAGTCAAGGACAGGGGGGCACCGGGGAGCTGTTTTTT. Protein: CASSQGQGGTGELFF. The complete variable domain, with remaining parts taken from reference TRBV7-7 and TRBJ2-2, reads GAGVSQSPRYKVTKRGQDVTLRCDPISSHATLYWYQQALGQGPEFLTYFNYEAQPDKSGLPSDRFSAERPEGSISTLTIQRTEQRDSAMYRCASSQGQGGTGELFFGEGSRLTVL.

V gene TRBV5-4 combines with J gene TRBJ2-3; 12 bases agree with TRBD2. Germline V lookup: CDR1 SGHNT, CDR2 YYREEE (reference sequence). CDR3 length: 17 residues. V lost 2 bases to trimming and J lost 4 bases; unmatched junction nucleotides: 8. The CDR3 DNA follows: TGTGCCAGCAGCTTACGGACTAGCGGGGTAGGTGCAGATACGCAGTATTTT. Translated: CASSLRTSGVGADTQYF. Looking up the rest from reference TRBV5-4 and TRBJ2-3 gives the full variable domain: ETGVTQSPTHLIKTRGQQVTLRCSSQSGHNTVSWYQQALGQGPQFIFQYYREEENGRGNFPPRFSGLQFPNYSSELNVNALELDDSALYLCASSLRTSGVGADTQYFGPGTRLTVL.

The V and J genes are TRBV11-2 and TRBJ2-2; tentative D call: TRBD1 (6 bases). This CDR3 has 15 amino acids. Trimming shortened V by 3 bases and J by 7 bases, and 15 bases separated the two germline ends. Per germline, CDR1 SGHAT and CDR2 FQNNGV. CDR3 residues: CASSFAGDGNGELFF. CDR3 bases: TGTGCCAGCAGCTTCGCAGGGGATGGTAACGGGGAGCTGTTTTTT.

This clone is a singleton in its sample. V and J are TRBV24-1 and TRBJ2-7; the D gene is possibly TRBD2 (6 bases). The CDR3 contains 12 residues. V was cut by 5 bases and J by 2 bases, with 6 bases left in between. Per germline, CDR1 KGHDR and CDR2 SFDVKD. CDR3 loop: CATSGGAYEQYF. The CDR3 DNA is TGTGCCACCAGTGGGGGGGCCTACGAGCAGTACTTC.

The chain has TRBV30 and TRBJ1-3; D is ambiguous. Trimming left V 0 bases short and J 7 bases short, with 10 bases between. This CDR3 region has 13 residues. Per the germline V gene, CDR1 is GTSNPN and CDR2 is SVGIG (reference sequence). Here the CDR3 reads CAWSVGQTNTIYF. In nucleotides, the CDR3 is TGTGCCTGGAGTGTCGGCCAGACTAACACCATATATTTT.

The chain couples TRBV14 to TRBJ1-2; tentative D call: TRBD1 (5 bases). This CDR3 has 18 residues. Trimming took off 0 bases at V and 2 bases at J, with 19 bases between the two ends. Germline values: CDR1 SGHDN, CDR2 FVKESK. The CDR3 is CASSQDRSGGRRNYGYTF. The CDR3 nucleotides are TGTGCCAGCAGCCAAGATCGGTCGGGGGGGAGGAGGAACTATGGCTACACCTTC.

The chain has TRBV10-3 and TRBJ2-2; 16 positions agree with TRBD2. Germline V gives CDR1 ENHRY, CDR2 SYGVKD. Trimming cost V 4 bases and J 6 bases; bases outside gene matches: 2. The CDR3 has 16 amino acids. The CDR3 here is CAISVGTSGGAGELFF. In nucleotides, the CDR3 is TGTGCCATCAGTGTTGGGACTAGCGGGGGGGCCGGGGAGCTGTTTTTT.

V and J are TRBV6-5 and TRBJ1-1, with D hard to call. Germline assignment: CDR1 MNHEY and CDR2 SVGAGI. V dropped 11 bases and J dropped 0 bases, with 19 bases sitting between them. The CDR3 totals 15 residues. CDR3 sequence reads: CASRREAFMNTEAFF. As DNA, the CDR3 is TGTGCCTCCCGGCGGGAAGCATTTATGAACACTGAAGCTTTCTTT.

The chain recombines TRBV23-1 with TRBJ1-5; tentatively, D is TRBD1 (5 bases). TRBV23-1 is classed as an ORF, of uncertain function. Trimming took 0 bases from V and 0 from J, leaving 24 bases between them. The CDR3 totals 21 residues. The CDR3 DNA is TGCGCCAGCAGTCAATCGCCCCTTCCTATTACAGGCTTTTATAGCAATCAGCCCCAGCATTTT. This sequence encodes CASSQSPLPITGFYSNQPQHF.

The V and J genes are TRBV11-2 and TRBJ2-5, with D possibly TRBD2 on 6 matching bases. With 1 base removed from V and 5 bases from J, the gap between germline ends came to 11 bases. The CDR3 runs to 14 residues. Germline V gives CDR1 SGHAT, CDR2 FQNNGV. The CDR3: CASSLGWTTETQYF. The CDR3 coding sequence is TGTGCCAGCAGCTTAGGCTGGACTACGGAGACCCAGTACTTC.

The CDR3 region is CASSFRVRPGGPAANEKLFF. The DNA for the CDR3 is TGTGCCAGCAGCTTTCGAGTCCGTCCAGGGGGCCCCGCGGCTAATGAAAAACTGTTTTTT. The chain links TRBV5-4 to TRBJ1-4; TRBD1 agrees at 8 bases. Trimming cost V 2 bases and J 3 bases; bases outside gene matches: 18. CDR3 length: 20 residues. Germline assignment: CDR1 SGHNT and CDR2 YYREEE (reference sequence).

This clone was found once. V is TRBV9 and J is TRBJ1-1; possibly TRBD1 for D (6 bases). There are 18 residues in the CDR3. Deletions cut 0 bases from V and 1 base from J, with 19 bases between. Germline lookup yields CDR1 SGDLS and CDR2 YYNGEE. The CDR3 sequence: CASSVGTQGIGGNTEAFF. In nucleotides, the CDR3 is TGTGCCAGCAGCGTAGGAACCCAGGGAATAGGGGGGAACACTGAAGCTTTCTTT.

The rearrangement links TRBV12-3 or TRBV12-4 to TRBJ1-1; D is ambiguous. This CDR3 has 12 residues. Deletions cut 5 bases from V and 8 bases from J, with 12 bases between. Written as DNA, the CDR3 is TGTGCCAGCAGTCTTTCTAGAATCGAAGCTTTCTTT. This sequence encodes CASSLSRIEAFF.

This clone was detected once. This chain uses TRBV19 with TRBJ2-7; perhaps TRBD1 as D (6 bases). V was trimmed by 5 bases and J by 2 bases, leaving 13 bases between them. CDR3 length: 14 residues. Germline values: CDR1 LNHDA, CDR2 SQIVND (reference sequence). DNA of the CDR3: TGTGCCAGTAGTGTGGGCAGGGGAGCCTACGAGCAGTACTTC. Its protein product is CASSVGRGAYEQYF.